Each of the 32 T cell receptor beta chains below was sequenced from the same sample in a study of T cells in Graves' hyperthyroidism and ophthalmopathy (dated by TCRdb to the late 2010s). Libraries were made using multiplex PCR. The reads were generated on an Illumina HiSeq 2000. The TCR beta CDR3 regions were amplified from RNA transcripts. A first-round RT-PCR of the TCR CDR3 used the HTBI primer set with the Qiagen OneStep RT-PCR kit. TCRdb trimmed the raw reads at Q25, called clones with MiXCR and kept productive beta chains. Duplicate CDR3 protein sequences are folded into a single record with the most common DNA and genes. This sample comprises a few hundred thousand distinct CDR3 sequences, about 15% of them detected only once. 32% of the sample goes to the ten largest clones. Sequenced: blood. The receptors come from a woman aged 25 to 39 with Graves' hyperthyroidism.

The chain uses TRBV20-1 and TRBJ2-1; 12 bases map to TRBD2. In germline, CDR1 is DFQATT, CDR2 SNEGSKA (reference sequence). This CDR3 comprises 20 residues. After removal of 4 bases from V and 0 bases from J, the junction contained 16 bases not matched to a gene. CDR3 in amino acids: CSAIRLLAGGLTGSYNEQFF. The CDR3 nucleotides read TGCAGTGCTATCCGCCTACTAGCGGGAGGACTCACCGGCTCCTACAATGAGCAGTTCTTC.

Only a few counts were recorded for this clonotype. At one boundary the junction diverges from the germline segment, which might be a read error. The chain recombines TRBV30 with TRBJ1-3; D unresolved. Germline CDR1 GTSNPN, CDR2 SVGIG (reference sequence). This CDR3 has 16 residues. CDR3 sequence reads: CAWSVLGLHSGDTIYF. The DNA for the CDR3 is TGTGCCTGGAGTGTACTTGGATTGCACTCTGGAGACACCATATATTTT.

This rearrangement joins TRBV18 to TRBJ2-7; D may be TRBD2 (6 bases). The CDR3 has 14 residues. V shed 2 bases and J shed 2 bases, with 10 bases lying between them. Germline CDR1 is KGHSH and CDR2 is LQKENI. The CDR3 DNA is TGTGCCAGCTCACCAGGAGGGAACCCCTACGAGCAGTACTTC. Its protein product is CASSPGGNPYEQYF.

This clonotype was counted at least ten times. The rearrangement links TRBV7-2 to TRBJ1-4, with 7 bases matching TRBD1. The germline V gene has CDR1 SGHTA and CDR2 FQGNSA. This CDR3 comprises 15 residues. V shed 5 bases, J shed 4 bases, and the junction held 7 bases outside the gene matches. The CDR3 coding sequence is TGTGCCAGCAGCCAACGGTCAGGGGGTAATGAAAAACTGTTTTTT. Translated, it gives CASSQRSGGNEKLFF. Full variable domain (outside the CDR3, taken from reference TRBV7-2 and TRBJ1-4): GAGVSQSPSNKVTEKGKDVELRCDPISGHTALYWYRQSLGQGLEFLIYFQGNSAPDKSGLPSDRFSAERTGGSVSTLTIQRTQQEDSAVYLCASSQRSGGNEKLFFGSGTQLSVL.

In this sample, this clonotype turned up many times. CDR3 region: CASSPPTGVRDTQYF. CDR3 DNA: TGTGCCAGCTCACCACCGACGGGGGTTAGGGATACGCAGTATTTT. This sequence joins TRBV18 and TRBJ2-3, with D perhaps TRBD2 (6 bases). V was clipped by 0 bases and J by 6 bases, with 13 bases between them. The V gene's germline CDR1 is KGHSH and CDR2 LQKENI. There are 15 residues in the CDR3.

The chain is built from TRBV6-1 and TRBJ1-2; D call uncertain. The CDR3 runs to 12 residues. Germline V lookup: CDR1 MNHNS, CDR2 SASEGT. V was clipped by 10 bases and J by 4 bases, with 13 bases between them. The CDR3 DNA reads TGTGCCACCAGCTCGGACGGCTATGGCTACACCTTC. Amino acid sequence: CATSSDGYGYTF.

This clonotype came up many times. The chain couples TRBV20-1 to TRBJ2-7, with 15 bases fitting TRBD2. V shed 5 bases and J 5 bases; nucleotides not matched to a gene: 4. The CDR3 spans 14 residues. Germline V gene data show CDR1 as DFQATT and CDR2 as SNEGSKA (reference sequence). The CDR3 sequence: CSARTSGRGNEQYF. Here the CDR3 DNA reads TGCAGTGCTCGGACTAGCGGGAGGGGGAACGAGCAGTACTTC.

This clonotype has at least ten counts. The chain employs TRBV18 and TRBJ2-7; 12 bases match TRBD2. The CDR3 consists of 16 residues. Trimming removed 5 bases from V and 2 bases from J; junction bases left unmatched: 7. In germline, CDR1 is KGHSH, CDR2 LQKENI. The CDR3 nucleotides read TGTGCCAGCTCAGGCTCACTAGCGGGAGGAGCCTACGAGCAGTACTTC. Amino acids: CASSGSLAGGAYEQYF.

V gene TRBV7-2 combines with J gene TRBJ2-2; D not resolved. V was cut by 4 bases and J by 1 base, with 10 bases left in between. Germline V gene sequence: CDR1 SGHTA, CDR2 FQGNSA. There are 15 residues in the CDR3. The CDR3 coding sequence is TGTGCCAGCAGCTCCCCCGGCCAGAACACCGGGGAGCTGTTTTTT. Translated: CASSSPGQNTGELFF.

This clonotype came up a few times. The rearrangement joins TRBV20-1 to TRBJ2-2, with 7 nucleotides matching TRBD2. Germline CDR1 reads DFQATT; CDR2 reads SNEGSKA (reference sequence). Trimming cost V 2 bases and J 0 bases; bases outside gene matches: 12. The CDR3 covers 18 residues. The CDR3 coding sequence is TGCAGTGCTAGATATCCAGGCCCTAGCGGACCGAACACCGGGGAGCTGTTTTTT. Translated, it gives CSARYPGPSGPNTGELFF.

The chain combines TRBV12-3 or TRBV12-4 with TRBJ2-1; TRBD1 agrees at 9 bases. The junction had 7 bases not matched to a gene; V was cut back by 5 bases and J by 5 bases. This CDR3 region has 15 residues. CDR3 in amino acids: CASSPGTGRHNEQFF. The CDR3 DNA reads TGTGCCAGCAGTCCCGGGACAGGGCGCCACAATGAGCAGTTCTTC.

This clonotype was counted only a few times. This chain connects TRBV10-3 to TRBJ1-2; a possible D gene is TRBD1 (6 bases). The CDR3 consists of 15 residues. Trimming took off 3 bases at V and 8 bases at J, with 19 bases between the two ends. Germline V CDR1 and CDR2: ENHRY, SYGVKD. This CDR3 reads CAISDIQGANQGYTF. CDR3 DNA: TGTGCCATCAGTGACATACAGGGCGCAAATCAAGGCTACACCTTC.

This clonotype was seen more than once but under ten times. The chain carries TRBV9 and TRBJ2-5; 7 positions agree with TRBD2. Looked up from germline, CDR1 is SGDLS and CDR2 is YYNGEE. CDR3 length: 15 residues. After removal of 0 bases from V and 3 bases from J, the junction contained 5 bases not matched to a gene. For the CDR3, the DNA is TGTGCCAGCAGCGTAGGTCCAGCGGGAAAAGAGACCCAGTACTTC. It encodes CASSVGPAGKETQYF.

The count of this clonotype is one. This chain joins TRBV30 and TRBJ2-1, with 9 bases identical to TRBD2. Germline V gene sequence: CDR1 GTSNPN, CDR2 SVGIG (reference sequence). The V and J ends lost 4 bases and 0 bases, in that order; junction bases with no gene match: 1. The CDR3 spans 14 residues. The DNA for the CDR3 is TGTGCCTGGAATAGCGGGGGCTCCTACAATGAGCAGTTCTTC. This sequence encodes CAWNSGGSYNEQFF.

The chain carries TRBV7-6 and TRBJ2-3; TRBD2 matches at 10 bases. Looked up from germline, CDR1 is SGHVS and CDR2 is FNYEAQ. Trimming removed 5 bases from V and 6 bases from J; junction bases left unmatched: 11. The CDR3 is 16 residues long. CDR3 DNA: TGTGCCAGCAGCCCCGCAGCGGGAGGGGCGTCGGATACGCAGTATTTT. It yields the protein CASSPAAGGASDTQYF.

There are many counts of this clonotype. The gene calls are TRBV27 and TRBJ2-1; D gene ambiguous. The germline CDR1 and CDR2 sequences are MNHEY and SMNVEV (reference sequence). The CDR3 length is 14 residues. V was shortened by 7 bases and J by 0 bases, with 10 bases between the two germline ends. CDR3 in DNA: TGTGCCAGCAACGACCGCCGCTCCTACAATGAGCAGTTCTTC. Its protein is CASNDRRSYNEQFF.

In its sample, this clonotype was seen a few times. The chain couples TRBV6-1 to TRBJ1-1; D ambiguous. V was pared by 7 bases and J by 6 bases, with 9 bases between. CDR3 length: 11 amino acids. CDR1 and CDR2 from the germline V gene are MNHNS and SASEGT. DNA for the CDR3: TGTGCCAGCACCAATCAGGCTGAAGCTTTCTTT. Translated, it gives CASTNQAEAFF.

This clonotype has ten or more counts. V and J are TRBV2 and TRBJ2-1; TRBD2 might be the D (7 bases). The germline gives CDR1 SNHLY, CDR2 FYNNEI. Trimming took 6 bases from V and 2 from J, leaving 17 bases between them. This CDR3 has 16 amino acids. The CDR3 loop reads CASRSIGGRTYNEQFF. The CDR3 coding sequence is TGTGCCAGCAGATCGATCGGGGGGCGGACCTACAATGAGCAGTTCTTC.

The rearrangement links TRBV5-1 to TRBJ2-3; 10 bases are a match to TRBD2. V shed 7 bases, J shed 4 bases, and the junction held 6 bases outside the gene matches. The CDR3 totals 14 residues. Germline V gene data show CDR1 as SGHRS and CDR2 as YFSETQ. CDR3 amino acids: CASESGREADTQYF. The CDR3 DNA sequence: TGCGCCAGCGAGAGCGGGAGGGAGGCAGATACGCAGTATTTT.

Only a few counts were recorded for this clonotype. The genes are TRBV20-1 and TRBJ2-1, with TRBD2 as a possible D gene (5 bases). Germline lookup yields CDR1 DFQATT and CDR2 SNEGSKA (reference sequence). V gave up 5 bases and J gave up 0 bases, with 11 bases separating them. The CDR3 has 14 amino acids. CDR3 coding DNA: TGCAGTGCTCAGCGGCCAAGCTCCTACAATGAGCAGTTCTTC. As protein: CSAQRPSSYNEQFF.

The rearrangement links TRBV12-3 or TRBV12-4 to TRBJ2-7, with 11 bases that match TRBD2. V lost 6 bases to trimming and J lost 3 bases; unmatched junction nucleotides: 7. CDR3 length equals 15 residues. CDR3 bases: TGTGCCAGCAGCCAACAGACTAGCGGGGACTACGAGCAGTACTTC. It translates to CASSQQTSGDYEQYF.

V usage is TRBV12-3 or TRBV12-4 and J usage is TRBJ1-1; D might be TRBD1 (6 bases). With 6 bases removed from V and 0 bases from J, the gap between germline ends came to 17 bases. The length of the CDR3 is 16 residues. The DNA of the CDR3 is TGTGCCAGCAGCCCAGCCGCCAGGGGAATGAACACTGAAGCTTTCTTT. It specifies CASSPAARGMNTEAFF.

This clonotype has just a few counts. This chain connects TRBV6-1 to TRBJ1-2; D is unresolved. Germline CDR1 is MNHNS and CDR2 is SASEGT. Trimming pared 5 bases from V and 4 bases from J, leaving 14 bases between. The CDR3 runs to 14 residues. The CDR3, as DNA: TGTGCCAGCAGTTACGCGCGGACCGGCTATGGCTACACCTTC. It is translated as CASSYARTGYGYTF.

This chain uses TRBV4-1 with TRBJ2-2; D gene uncertain. The CDR3 contains 14 residues. Germline values: CDR1 MGHRA, CDR2 YSYEKL. Trimming cost V 0 bases and J 7 bases, with 9 bases left between them. The CDR3 reads CASSQDMRSGELFF. As DNA, the CDR3 is TGCGCCAGCAGCCAAGATATGAGGAGCGGGGAGCTGTTTTTT.

This clonotype occurred a few times. Being one base from a much bigger clone, this may be a read error. The chain recombines TRBV2 with TRBJ2-5; 10 bases match TRBD1. There are 16 residues in the CDR3. Germline assignment: CDR1 SNHLY and CDR2 FYNNEI. The V gene end was trimmed by 3 bases and the J gene end by 7 bases; junction bases not matched to a gene: 11. CDR3 DNA: TGTGCCAGCAGTGACGTCTGGGACAGGGGTCGTGGGACCCAGTACTTC. Amino acid sequence: CASSDVWDRGRGTQYF.

The V gene is TRBV29-1, the J gene TRBJ2-7, with 10 positions matching TRBD1. Germline CDR1 and CDR2: SQVTM and ANQGSEA. V was pared by 6 bases and J by 2 bases, with 7 bases of the junction left unmatched. The CDR3 consists of 14 residues. The DNA for the CDR3 is TGCAGCGTAGCGACAGGGGGCGAGGCCTACGAGCAGTACTTC. The encoded protein is CSVATGGEAYEQYF.

This chain connects TRBV6-1 to TRBJ1-1; D perhaps matches TRBD1 (5 bases). CDR3 size: 11 residues. The V end was cut by 5 bases, the J end by 12 bases, with 13 bases between. The germline V gene encodes CDR1 MNHNS and CDR2 SASEGT. The CDR3 DNA sequence: TGTGCCAGCAGTACTGACAGCAACACTTTCTTT. Its translation: CASSTDSNTFF.

The rearrangement links TRBV6-2 or TRBV6-3 to TRBJ2-7; 13 bases map to TRBD2. The trim removed 5 bases at V and 1 base at J, leaving 8 bases unmatched. There are 17 residues in the CDR3. From germline, CDR1 is MNHEY and CDR2 SVGEGT. The CDR3 nucleotides read TGTGCCAGCAGTCCACGGACTAGCGGGAGACAATCCTACGAGCAGTACTTC. Its translation is CASSPRTSGRQSYEQYF.

The table lists this clonotype with many counts. The chain joins TRBV2 to TRBJ1-1, with D possibly being TRBD1 (6 bases). The CDR3 extends over 15 amino acids. The germline CDR1 and CDR2 sequences are SNHLY and FYNNEI. The V gene lost 4 bases and the J gene lost 5 bases, with 17 bases spanning the gap. The CDR3 reads CASSVPTGGKTEAFF. The CDR3 nucleotides are TGTGCCAGCAGTGTCCCGACAGGAGGTAAAACTGAAGCTTTCTTT.

This clonotype appeared many times. The chain has TRBV18 and TRBJ2-7; 7 bases map to TRBD1. CDR3 length: 15 amino acids. From germline, CDR1 is KGHSH and CDR2 LQKENI. Unmatched junction bases numbered 7, after V lost 2 bases and J lost 3 bases. CDR3 sequence reads: CASSPEADRYYEQYF. CDR3 bases: TGTGCCAGCTCACCAGAGGCGGACAGGTACTACGAGCAGTACTTC.

This clonotype was detected a few times. The chain links TRBV19 to TRBJ1-2, with D possibly being TRBD1 (6 bases). Germline loops: CDR1 LNHDA, CDR2 SQIVND (reference sequence). The length of the CDR3 is 14 residues. V was cut by 11 bases and J by 0 bases, with 16 bases left in between. CDR3 loop: CALGAPGANYGYTF. The CDR3 coding sequence is TGTGCCCTGGGGGCGCCTGGGGCTAACTATGGCTACACCTTC.

This clonotype was observed at least ten times. The rearrangement links TRBV10-3 to TRBJ1-5; D not resolved. The CDR3 is 16 residues long. CDR1 is ENHRY and CDR2 is SYGVKD in the germline V gene. The germline V and J ends were trimmed by 2 bases and 2 bases, with 13 bases remaining between them. CDR3 nucleotide sequence: TGTGCCATCAGTGAGCGCCAGATAGAAGGCAATCAGCCCCAGCATTTT. Translation gives CAISERQIEGNQPQHF.